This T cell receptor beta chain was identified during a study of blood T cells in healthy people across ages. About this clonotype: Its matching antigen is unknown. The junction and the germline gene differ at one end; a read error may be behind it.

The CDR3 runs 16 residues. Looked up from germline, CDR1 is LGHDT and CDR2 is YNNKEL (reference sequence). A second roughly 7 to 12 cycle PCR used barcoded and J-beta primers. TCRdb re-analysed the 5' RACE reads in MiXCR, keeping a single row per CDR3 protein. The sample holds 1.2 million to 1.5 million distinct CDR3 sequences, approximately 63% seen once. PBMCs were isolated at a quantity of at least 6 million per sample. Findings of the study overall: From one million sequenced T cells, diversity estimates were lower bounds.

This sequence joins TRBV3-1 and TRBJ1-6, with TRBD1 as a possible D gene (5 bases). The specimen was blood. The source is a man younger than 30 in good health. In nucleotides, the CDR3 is TGTGCCAGCAGTCAAGATTCTGCAGGGAACAGTTCACCCCTCCACTTT. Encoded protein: CASSQDSAGNSSPLHF.